The text below deals with one T cell receptor (beta chain). Its cognate antigen has yet to be identified. No quality values exist for individual bases; no much larger clone is one base distant. Libraries were constructed by the immunoSEQ multiplex PCR assay. For the multiplex PCR, a mixture combining 60 forward primers for TCR Vbeta segments and 13 reverse primers for TCR Jbeta segments was used. A multiplex PCR assay on genomic DNA amplified the CDR3 region of rearranged TCR beta genes. Amplified TCR beta libraries were sequenced as 87-base-pair reads on the Illumina HiSeq System. In the source study's methods: In a later analysis, 80 million or so unique TCR beta chains were counted across the approximately 620 repertoires, and about 10 million of these chains were shared by at least two donors. A nearest-neighbor algorithm error-corrected the raw reads and collapsed the reads into unique sequences, merging closely related sequences to remove PCR and sequencing errors. CDR3 sequences were aligned to IMGT reference sequences to assign V, D and J gene segments. Each retained sequence needed at least a six-nucleotide match to both a V gene segment and a J gene segment. Rearrangements were classified as productive when the CDR3 lacked stop codons and remained in frame with V and J, and all other rearrangements were classified as non-productive. Following IMGT convention, CDR3 was defined as the stretch from the second conserved V-encoded cysteine to the conserved J-encoded phenylalanine. Sequences without an unambiguous match to a single V gene segment were excluded from the earlier analysis of about 600 of the donors. In an earlier analysis of more than 500 of the donors, a V segment was called functional when productive rearrangements were above 56.7%, and segregating when the standard deviation between donors exceeded 5%. To diagnose cytomegalovirus status from the catalog of TCR beta chain sequences, a statistical classification framework was built. In a later analysis, TCR nucleotide sequences were compared against IMGT/GENE-DB human TR gene sequences so that V and J genes could be assigned. In a later analysis, CDR3 sequences and most-parsimonious VDJ recombination scenarios were assigned using the TCRdist pipeline. In a later analysis, each TCR beta chain was defined by its CDR3 amino acid sequence together with its V-gene family, and reads lacking a unique V-gene family were excluded. A later analysis removed 592 highly shared, low-generation-probability nucleotide sequences to deal with suspected cross-contamination and a sequencing artifact. For each public chain, a later analysis derived a clonal expansion index from normalized ranks of inferred template counts within each repertoire. A later analysis computed generation probabilities with a VDJ recombination model fitted to out-of-frame rearrangements, and checked the results against IGoR. In a later analysis, TCR-TCR, TCR-HLA and TCR-CMV co-occurrence was scored with hypergeometric tests, and a repertoire-size bias correction was applied to TCR pairs. A later analysis estimated false discovery rates by permuting HLA or CMV assignments 20 times. In a later analysis, co-occurring TCRs were grouped using DBSCAN, with TCRdist sequence similarity added in when clustering inside HLA-allele-positive subsets. Repertoires with fewer than 30,000 or more than 120,000 public chains were left out of co-occurrence clustering, as were five repertoires with anomalous nucleotide sharing. TCRdb stores this immuneACCESS table with in-frame sequences only. Part of the clones is absent; in the studies checked, under half of the shortfall reflects unresolved V genes, and no reason is known for the rest. The V and J calls and clone size were taken over from that table, and D and trimming were inferred from the DNA. For this sample the table gives some 110,000 clones, of which about 75% were detected only once. The ten largest clonotypes hold 5.8% of the sample.

The sample comes from a study of cytomegalovirus exposure and HLA in healthy donors (TCRdb year 2017). Regarding the research as a whole: In an earlier analysis of 550 to 750 of the donors, under 300 Gb of sequence data and some 100 million unique TCR beta sequences from about 190 million T cells were reported. Alongside the repertoire data, information on donor age, sex, ethnicity and CMV serostatus was compiled. On average, around 230,000 unique TCR beta nucleotide sequences were sequenced per donor among some 430 genotyped donors of the cohort, with 15% to 20% of those sequences being non-productive. An earlier analysis of approximately 630 of the donors applied high-throughput TCR beta sequencing to assess whether each TCR beta V gene segment acted as functional or pseudogenic. To predict cytomegalovirus infection status, the study brought together high-throughput TCR immunosequencing, statistical association of individual TCRs with disease status, and machine learning. The study aimed to test whether signatures of past pathogen exposure could be identified by cataloging public T cell receptors. Rather than drawing on any new phenotypic data, the later analysis identified candidate immune exposures from TCR beta sequences and the way those sequences occurred across donors. In a later analysis, previously published TCR beta repertoires from some 640 donors were re-analyzed and high-resolution HLA genotyping was added so that TCR occurrence patterns could be studied. In addition to the first cohort of roughly 700 subjects, a separate validation cohort of approximately 130 different subjects was used. The genetic ancestry cluster associated with self-reported Caucasian donors included 81% of the approximately 410 genotyped donors. A later genetic analysis used genome-wide SNP genotypes for about 65% of the roughly 700 donors, treating that subset as a discovery cohort. Every discovery cohort repertoire had been produced on one sequencing platform. HLA typing covered class I and class II loci at four-digit resolution. An early release covering some 640 HLA-typed donors comprised roughly 300 gigabases of sequencing data and 85 million or so unique TCR sequences. Because of strong linkage in the cohort, four to six DR-DQ haplotypes were treated as single units for association and clustering. The number of typed donors differed by locus: about 620-640 for A, B, C, DRB1 and DQB1; 500 to 550 for DQA1; about 600 for DPA1; and around 490 for DPB1. The T cell repertoires of 550 to 850 subjects were profiled by immunosequencing and related to cytomegalovirus serostatus. Overall study outcomes, separate from this receptor: A few of the identified cytomegalovirus-associated TCR beta chains were confirmed in vitro to be specific for cytomegalovirus antigens. The study listed 170 or so TCR beta chains as associated with cytomegalovirus. Some IMGT-functional V segments, including TRBV6-2 and TRBV6-3, could not be told apart with the 87-base-pair reads, so those segments were excluded. A later analysis found that HLA-associated TCR beta chains were more clonally expanded and had lower generation probabilities than equally common non-associated chains. The sequencing pipeline was judged likely to have produced a cluster of highly shared sequence variants as a technical artifact. HLA typing was unavailable for some donors at each locus, so association tests used only the typed subset. A further reported finding was that TCR beta sequences accurately predicted the HLA-A and HLA-B alleles for most subjects in the first cohort. Sequencing depth was assumed to be roughly uniform across donors in the presence/absence analyses, though that assumption may not hold. In a later analysis, TCR association rates were found to vary across HLA loci, with the most associated TCRs seen for DRB1 alleles and the fewest for HLA-C alleles. Assigning TCR associations to individual alleles was difficult when HLA alleles, especially DR and DQ, strongly co-occurred. It was suggested by the authors that the approach could potentially be generalized to other disease states and immunological phenotypes. The classifier was reported to diagnose cytomegalovirus status with high specificity and sensitivity in both the original and validation cohorts. A later analysis associated 16,951 TCR beta sequences with specific HLA alleles at a false discovery rate of 0.05. Because counts were too low, some 17 rarely observed V segments, including chromosome 9 orphons, were excluded from the earlier analysis of fewer than 650 of the donors. Linkage disequilibrium might explain the correlated functional status among segregating V segments, but an unknown experimental factor could not be ruled out. Only TCR beta chains were sequenced in this cohort, and the absence of alpha or paired-chain data limited detectable features. Most TCR sequences were seen in very few donors, while some public TCRs were found in many individuals. According to a later analysis, most CMV-associated TCR beta chains appeared to be HLA-restricted, and the HLA associations seemed to be driven largely by CMV exposure. A later analysis reported that several top co-occurrence clusters appeared linked to parvovirus B19, influenza, CMV and Epstein-Barr virus. The only immune exposure information available for the cohort was CMV serostatus. In a later genetic analysis, fewer N-insertions in productive TCRs were reported among donors in an Asian-associated ancestry cluster than the 666-donor mean. In an earlier analysis of about 600 of the donors, most TCR beta V segments appeared in productive rearrangements about 87% or about 30% of the time, broadly matching IMGT annotations. V-gene and J-gene trimming of TCR beta chains was associated with a missense DCLRE1C variant in a later genetic analysis, and the association was replicated in an independent cohort.

The cohort was made up of around 720 healthy bone marrow donors. All cohort members were sampled while nominally healthy, although unrecorded immune exposures were likely present. The donor tested CMV seropositive and was one of the 289 seropositive cohort members. A peripheral blood sample was provided by each donor, and peripheral blood mononuclear cells were used for TCR beta sequencing. The Qiagen DNeasy Blood Extraction Kit was used to extract genomic DNA from the blood cell samples. Trimming takes 1 base from V and 5 bases from J, and the germline ends sit 5 bases apart. The germline V gene yields MNHNS for CDR1 and SASEGT for CDR2. Inclusive of the bounding cysteine and phenylalanine, the CDR3 is 12 residues long. Only CDR3 DNA is held: 36 bases, read in frame from base 1.

The receptor was isolated from a man aged 55-75 years in good health and CMV-seropositive. Sequenced sample: PBMCs. The chain links TRBV6-1 with TRBJ2-5; no D segment can be confidently identified. The CDR3 reads CASSEGRETQYF. DNA sequence: TGTGCCAGCAGTGAAGGCAGGGAGACCCAGTACTTC.